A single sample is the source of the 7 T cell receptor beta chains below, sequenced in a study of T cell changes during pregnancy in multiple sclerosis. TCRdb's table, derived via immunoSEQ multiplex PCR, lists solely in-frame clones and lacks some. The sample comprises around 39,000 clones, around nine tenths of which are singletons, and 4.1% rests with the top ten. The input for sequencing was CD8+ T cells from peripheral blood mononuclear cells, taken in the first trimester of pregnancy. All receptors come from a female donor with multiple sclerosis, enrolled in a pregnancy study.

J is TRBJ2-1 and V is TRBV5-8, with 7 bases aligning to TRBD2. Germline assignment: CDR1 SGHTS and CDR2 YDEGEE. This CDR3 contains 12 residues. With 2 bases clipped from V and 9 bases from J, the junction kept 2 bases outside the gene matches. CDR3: CASSLTGGEQFF. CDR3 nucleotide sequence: TGTGCCAGCAGCTTAACGGGGGGTGAGCAGTTCTTC.

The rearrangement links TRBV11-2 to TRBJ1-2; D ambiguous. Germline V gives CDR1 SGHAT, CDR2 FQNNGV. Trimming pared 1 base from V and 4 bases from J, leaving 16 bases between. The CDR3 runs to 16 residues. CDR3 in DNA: TGTGCCAGCAGCTTAGCAGGCGGGCCGAGGATCTATGGCTACACCTTC. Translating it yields CASSLAGGPRIYGYTF.

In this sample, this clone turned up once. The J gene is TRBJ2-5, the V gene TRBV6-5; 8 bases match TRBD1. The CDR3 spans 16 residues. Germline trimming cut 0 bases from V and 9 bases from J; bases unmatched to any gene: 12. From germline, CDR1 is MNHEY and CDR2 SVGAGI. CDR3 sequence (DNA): TGTGCCAGCAGTTACTCTTCAGACAGGGGTTCGGGGGCCCAGTACTTC. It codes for CASSYSSDRGSGAQYF.

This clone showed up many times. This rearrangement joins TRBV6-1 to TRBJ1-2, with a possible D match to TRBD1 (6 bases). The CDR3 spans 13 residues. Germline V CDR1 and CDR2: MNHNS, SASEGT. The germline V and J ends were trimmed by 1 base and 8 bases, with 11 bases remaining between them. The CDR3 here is CASSEGQVLGYTF. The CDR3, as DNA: TGTGCCAGCAGTGAAGGACAGGTTCTGGGCTACACCTTC.

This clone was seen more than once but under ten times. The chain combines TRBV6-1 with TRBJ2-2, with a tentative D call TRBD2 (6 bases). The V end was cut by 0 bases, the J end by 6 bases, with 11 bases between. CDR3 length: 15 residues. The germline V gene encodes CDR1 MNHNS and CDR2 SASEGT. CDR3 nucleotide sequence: TGTGCCAGCAGTGAAGCCGTGGAGGGGTCCGGGGAGCTGTTTTTT. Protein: CASSEAVEGSGELFF.

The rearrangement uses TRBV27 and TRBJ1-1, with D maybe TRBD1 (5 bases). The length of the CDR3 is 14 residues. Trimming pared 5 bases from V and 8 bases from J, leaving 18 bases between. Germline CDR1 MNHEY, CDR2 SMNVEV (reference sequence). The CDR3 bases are TGTGCCAGCAGTCCGGGGGGACCCCAAAGGGAAGCTTTCTTT. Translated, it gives CASSPGGPQREAFF.

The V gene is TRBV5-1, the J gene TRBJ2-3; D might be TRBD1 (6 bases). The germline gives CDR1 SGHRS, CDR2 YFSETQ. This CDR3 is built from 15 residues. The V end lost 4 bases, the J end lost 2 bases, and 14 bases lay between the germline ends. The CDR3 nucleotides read TGCGCCAGCAGCGCCCCGACAGGTCCCACAGATACGCAGTATTTT. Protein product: CASSAPTGPTDTQYF.